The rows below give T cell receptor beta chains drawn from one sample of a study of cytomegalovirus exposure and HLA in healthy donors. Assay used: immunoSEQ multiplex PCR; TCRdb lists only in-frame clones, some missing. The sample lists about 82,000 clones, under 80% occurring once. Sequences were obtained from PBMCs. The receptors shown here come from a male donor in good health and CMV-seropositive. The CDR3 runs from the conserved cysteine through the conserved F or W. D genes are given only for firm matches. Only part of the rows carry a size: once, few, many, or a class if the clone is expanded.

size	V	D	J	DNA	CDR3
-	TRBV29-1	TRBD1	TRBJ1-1	TGCAGCGTAGGGCAGGGGGCGCGCGCTGAAGCTTTCTTT	CSVGQGARAEAFF
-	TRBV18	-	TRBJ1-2	TGTGCCAGCTCACCGGACAGAGAATATGGCTACACCTTC	CASSPDREYGYTF
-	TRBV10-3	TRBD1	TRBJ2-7	TGTGCCATCAGTGGCCCCGGGACAGGGGGCGGCTACGAGCAGTACTTC	CAISGPGTGGGYEQYF
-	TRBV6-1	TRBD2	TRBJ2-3	TGTGCCAGCAGTGAGTCTAGCGGGATGGATACGCAGTATTTT	CASSESSGMDTQYF
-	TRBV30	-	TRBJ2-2	TGTGCCTGGAGTGTAAGGGGACACGGGGAGCTGTTTTTT	CAWSVRGHGELFF
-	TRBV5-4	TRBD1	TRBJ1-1	TGTGCCAGCGGAGGTACGAGACAGGGCCCGAACACTGAAGCTTTCTTT	CASGGTRQGPNTEAFF
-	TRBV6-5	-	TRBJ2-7	TGTGCCAGCACCCCTTCGGGGGTGCAGGGCTACGAGCAGTACTTC	CASTPSGVQGYEQYF
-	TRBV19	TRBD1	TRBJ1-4	TGTGCCAGTATCAGGACAGGAGTCGCAACTAATGAAAAACTGTTTTTT	CASIRTGVATNEKLFF
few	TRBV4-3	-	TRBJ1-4	TGCGCCAGCAGCCAAGGCCAGCGCTATGAAAAACTGTTTTTT	CASSQGQRYEKLFF
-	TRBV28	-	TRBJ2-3	TGTGCCACAGAAAGAGGAACAGATACGCAGTATTTT	CATERGTDTQYF
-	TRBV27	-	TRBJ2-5	TGTGCCAGCAGTTTAGGGGGCGGAGAGACCCAGTACTTC	CASSLGGGETQYF
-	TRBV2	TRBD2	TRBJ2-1	TGTGCCAGCAGTGTTAGCGGGCCCGGCAGTGAGTTCTTC	CASSVSGPGSEFF
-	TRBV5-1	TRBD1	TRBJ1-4	TGCGCCAGCAGCCTAAACCATGGACAGGGGGTTAATGAAAAACTGTTTTTT	CASSLNHGQGVNEKLFF
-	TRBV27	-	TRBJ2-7	TGTGCCAGCAGTCTTAACCCCGGACACAACTACGAGCAGTACTTC	CASSLNPGHNYEQYF
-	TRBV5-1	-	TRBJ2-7	TGCGCCAGCAGCTTTGAGTGGGAGACGGCCTACGAGCAGTACTTC	CASSFEWETAYEQYF
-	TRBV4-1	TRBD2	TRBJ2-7	TGCGCCAGCAGCCAAGTACGGGAGGGGCCCTACGAGCAGTACTTC	CASSQVREGPYEQYF
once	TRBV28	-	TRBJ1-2	TGTGCCAGCAGTCTCGGGGGGGGAGGAACTAACTATGGCTACACCTTC	CASSLGGGGTNYGYTF
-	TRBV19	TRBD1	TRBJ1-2	TGTGCCAGTAGTATATCGACACGCGGGACAGGGCTTTTTGGCTACACCTTC	CASSISTRGTGLFGYTF
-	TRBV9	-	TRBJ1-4	TGTGCCAGCAGCCTAACTAATGAAAAACTGTTTTTT	CASSLTNEKLFF
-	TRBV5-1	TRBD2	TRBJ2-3	TGCGCCAGCAGCTTAGGACTAGCGGGGGCCAGCACAGATACGCAGTATTTT	CASSLGLAGASTDTQYF
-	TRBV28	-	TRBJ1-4	TGTGCCAGCAGTCTGACGAGACGGTGGAGATACGAAAAACTGTTTTTT	CASSLTRRWRYEKLFF
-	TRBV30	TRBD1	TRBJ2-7	TGTGCCTGGAGTGGGACAGGGGGCTACGAGCAGTACTTC	CAWSGTGGYEQYF
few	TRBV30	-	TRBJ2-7	TGTGCCTGGAGCGTCGGAACGGACCAGGGGCAGTACTTC	CAWSVGTDQGQYF
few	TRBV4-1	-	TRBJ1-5	TGCGCCAGCAGCCAAGTCCTGAATCAGCCCCAGCATTTT	CASSQVLNQPQHF
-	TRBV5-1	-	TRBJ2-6	TGCGCCAGCAGCTTGGCCTACGGGGCTGGGGCCAACGTCCTGACTTTC	CASSLAYGAGANVLTF
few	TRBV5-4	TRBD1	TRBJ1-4	TGTGCCAGCAGCTTGAGACAGGGGCGAGGGAGTGAAAAACTGTTTTTT	CASSLRQGRGSEKLFF
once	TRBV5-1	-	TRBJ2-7	TGCGCCAGCAGCCGGAGTACAGGTCGGAACGAGCAGTACTTC	CASSRSTGRNEQYF
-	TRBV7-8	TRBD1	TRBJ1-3	TGTGCCAGCAGCTTTCCCGGGACAGGTACTCGCTCTGGAAACACCATATATTTT	CASSFPGTGTRSGNTIYF
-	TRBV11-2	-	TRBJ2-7	TGTGCCAGCAGCTTAAGCAGGGAATACGAGCAGTACTTC	CASSLSREYEQYF
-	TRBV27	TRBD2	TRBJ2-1	TGTGCCAGCAGTTTCCGCGGGGGTAATGAGCAGTTCTTC	CASSFRGGNEQFF
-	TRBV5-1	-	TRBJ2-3	TGCGCCAGCAGCCTCACCACCGGGTTGCGCCTCACAGATACGCAGTATTTT	CASSLTTGLRLTDTQYF
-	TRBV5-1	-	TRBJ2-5	TGCGCCAGCAGCTCTACCGGGACATCCCAAGAGACCCAGTACTTC	CASSSTGTSQETQYF
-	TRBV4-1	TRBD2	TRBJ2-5	TGCGCCAGCAGCCTGGGGACTAGCGGGATGTGGAGGGGTTCAGAGACCCAGTACTTC	CASSLGTSGMWRGSETQYF
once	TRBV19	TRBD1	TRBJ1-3	TGTGCCAGTCGGGACAGGCTTCTTGGAAACACCATATATTTT	CASRDRLLGNTIYF
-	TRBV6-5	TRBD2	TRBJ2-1	TGTGCCAGCAGTTACGGGTTAGCGGGAGGGTACAATGAGCAGTTCTTC	CASSYGLAGGYNEQFF
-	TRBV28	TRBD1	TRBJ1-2	TGTGCCAGCAGTTTAGTGGGACAGGGGGCTTCTAACTATGGCTACACCTTC	CASSLVGQGASNYGYTF
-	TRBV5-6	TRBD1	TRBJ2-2	TGTGCCAGCAGACAAACCGGGACAGGGGGGCCCGGGGAGCTGTTTTTT	CASRQTGTGGPGELFF
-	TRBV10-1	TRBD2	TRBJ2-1	TGCGCCAGAGACTCTAGCGGGAGGGCCCTCCACAATGAGCAGTTCTTC	CARDSSGRALHNEQFF
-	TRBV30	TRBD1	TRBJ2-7	TGTGCCTGGAACCGACAGGGTTACGAGCAGTACTTC	CAWNRQGYEQYF
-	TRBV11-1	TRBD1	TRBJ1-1	TGTGCCAGCAGCTACCGGGACAGGGGAGGCACTGAAGCTTTCTTT	CASSYRDRGGTEAFF
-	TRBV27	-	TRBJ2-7	TGTGCCAGCAGCCCCCGGGACAACTCCTACGAGCAGTACTTC	CASSPRDNSYEQYF
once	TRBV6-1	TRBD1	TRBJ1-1	TGTGCCAGCATCATCACAGGGGCGGGCACTGAAGCTTTCTTT	CASIITGAGTEAFF
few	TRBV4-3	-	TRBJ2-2	TGCGCCAGCAGCCAAGAGCGGGGGCATCGGGAGCTGTTTTTT	CASSQERGHRELFF
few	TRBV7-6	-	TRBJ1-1	TGTGCCAGCAGCGGAGGAGGGACTGAAGCTTTCTTT	CASSGGGTEAFF
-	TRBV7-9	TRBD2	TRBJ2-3	TGTGCCAGCAGCCGGGGAGGGTCGGATACGCAGTATTTT	CASSRGGSDTQYF
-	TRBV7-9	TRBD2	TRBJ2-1	TGTGCCAGCAGCTTTGCCGGGGAGGGGTTCTTC	CASSFAGEGFF
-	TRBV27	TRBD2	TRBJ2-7	TGTGCCAGCAGTGCCGGGACTAGTTTATACGAGCAGTACTTC	CASSAGTSLYEQYF
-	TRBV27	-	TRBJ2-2	TGTGCCAGCAAGGGTGGGAGAGGCACCGGGGAGCTGTTTTTT	CASKGGRGTGELFF
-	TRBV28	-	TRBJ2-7	TGTGCCAGCAGGGAGGGGCGCCACTACGAGCAGTACTTC	CASREGRHYEQYF
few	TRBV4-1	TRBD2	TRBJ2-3	TGCGCCAGCAGCCGGATTAGCGGGAGTACAATAGATACGCAGTATTTT	CASSRISGSTIDTQYF